This T cell receptor (beta chain) came from a study of T cells in Graves' hyperthyroidism and ophthalmopathy. Regarding the study as a whole: From stable hyperthyroidism, ophthalmopathy was separated by a 13 V-J model.

With a duration under 2 months, the hyperthyroidism was newly diagnosed in patients aged 18 to 65. Clinicians diagnosed patients from clinical symptoms, serum thyroxine and TRAb, thyroid ultrasound and orbital computed tomography. RNA transcripts gave rise to amplified TCR beta CDR3 regions. The HTBI primer set served for first-round RT-PCR of the TCR CDR3. Using its own MiXCR run on the multiplex PCR reads, TCRdb lists one record per CDR3 protein. The sample carries just over 550,000 distinct CDR3 sequences, 46% recorded once. About this clonotype: Its antigen is as yet unknown.

This TCR came from a woman aged 18 to 35 with Graves' hyperthyroidism. What was sequenced was peripheral blood or thyroid tissue (not recorded which).

The CDR3 spells CASSPQAVKQPQHF. DNA of the CDR3: TGTGCCAGCAGTCCGCAGGCGGTGAAACAGCCCCAGCATTTT. The chain employs TRBV7-2 and TRBJ1-5, with D uncertain. Germline loops: CDR1 SGHTA, CDR2 FQGNSA. The V and J ends lost 6 bases and 7 bases respectively, with 16 bases between them. This CDR3 is built from 14 residues.